This T cell receptor beta chain was recorded in a study of T cell repertoires in ileal Crohn's disease (dated 2019 in TCRdb). The study in broad terms: Median disease duration was about eight years, and around a third of patients were identified as active smokers at the time of surgery. Surgery was performed for a complication in all patients, with stricturing disease in about 61% and penetrating disease in 39%. About half of the patients received postoperative therapy: under 13 received thiopurines and 15 to 20 received anti-TNF agents. The M6 samples were biopsies of the neoterminal ileum collected during postoperative colonoscopy. The TCR repertoire was analysed in 50 to 70 patients with Crohn's disease drawn from a prospective multicentre cohort. The study ran alongside a multicentre cohort designed to identify predictors of early endoscopic recurrence after ileocolonic resection. A Rutgeerts score higher than i0 was the definition used for endoscopic postoperative recurrence. A total of roughly 170 mucosal samples from 57 patients were sequenced, collected from several sites on the surgical specimen and at postoperative endoscopy. Here is what the overall study found, with its caveats: Patients who were active smokers at surgery had a significantly higher proportion of clonal expansions than non-smokers (around 24% vs 18%, p=0.02). Endoscopic recurrence was linked to a higher percentage of high-frequency clones at surgery, and recurrence occurred in every patient whose clonality exceeded 26.8% (18/57). Compared with CD4 T cells, sorted CD8 T cells contained more high-frequency clones, which suggests that the mucosal expansions were mostly CD8. Postoperative endoscopy timing varied within the first year after surgery, with a median delay of about 7 months. Only a subgroup of patients, of unstated size, had their mucosal CD4 and CD8 T cells sorted and sequenced.

For commercial TCRB immunosequencing, five hundred nanograms of biopsy DNA were submitted for each sample. CDR3 regions were amplified from genomic DNA by Adaptive Biotechnology using a two-step, amplification bias-controlled multiplex PCR. Primers for every V and J gene segment were used in the first PCR, and barcodes and Illumina adapters were added in the second PCR. CDR3 libraries were sequenced using an Illumina instrument. Under the source paper's analysis protocol: Vendor-provided pipelines were combined with custom analysis of raw data in R/Bioconductor under R version 3.3.0. Clonality, which ranges from 0 to 1, was calculated as the inverse of the normalised Shannon entropy across all productive clones. High-frequency clones were defined as the repertoire share of the top 100 clones, retaining only clones passing a 95% confidence test. Repertoire diversity was measured with the Simpson index, and overlap between samples was measured with the Morisita-Horn index. TCRdb holds this immuneACCESS table with in-frame rearrangements only. Some clones are missing; in checked studies, unresolved V genes explain under half, and the rest has no known cause. The DNA was the basis for D and trimming; V, J and clone size are from that table. The table for this sample lists about 13,000 clones; about 77% of them were counted only once. The top ten clones comprise about 5% of the sample.

V gives up 7 bases and J gives up 4 bases, and the segment between their germline ends measures 16 bases. From its cysteine to its phenylalanine, the CDR3 spans 14 amino acids. Of the read, only the CDR3 DNA is kept; its 42 bases are in frame from base 1. Looking up the germline V gene yields CDR1 KGHSH and CDR2 LQKENI. Taken with the paper, the label for time point translates to: neoterminal ileum biopsy at postoperative endoscopy, about 6 months after surgery. Adults with ileal or ileocolonic Crohn's disease and an indication for ileocolonic resection were eligible for inclusion. Whole ileal mucosal biopsies were kept frozen at -80 degrees C prior to DNA extraction. Genomic DNA was extracted from frozen whole biopsies with a TRizol-based method and quantified on a NanoDrop 2000 spectrophotometer. This clone has a single count. What antigen it recognizes has not been identified. Per-nucleotide qualities are absent, and no much larger clonotype sits a single base away.

The chain employs TRBV18 and TRBJ1-1; there is no confident call for the D gene. The sample was ileal tissue. The TCR comes from an adult with Crohn's disease. The CDR3 protein: CASFSDRQFTEAFF. The nucleotide sequence reads as follows: TGTGCCAGCTTCAGCGACCGGCAGTTCACTGAAGCTTTCTTT.